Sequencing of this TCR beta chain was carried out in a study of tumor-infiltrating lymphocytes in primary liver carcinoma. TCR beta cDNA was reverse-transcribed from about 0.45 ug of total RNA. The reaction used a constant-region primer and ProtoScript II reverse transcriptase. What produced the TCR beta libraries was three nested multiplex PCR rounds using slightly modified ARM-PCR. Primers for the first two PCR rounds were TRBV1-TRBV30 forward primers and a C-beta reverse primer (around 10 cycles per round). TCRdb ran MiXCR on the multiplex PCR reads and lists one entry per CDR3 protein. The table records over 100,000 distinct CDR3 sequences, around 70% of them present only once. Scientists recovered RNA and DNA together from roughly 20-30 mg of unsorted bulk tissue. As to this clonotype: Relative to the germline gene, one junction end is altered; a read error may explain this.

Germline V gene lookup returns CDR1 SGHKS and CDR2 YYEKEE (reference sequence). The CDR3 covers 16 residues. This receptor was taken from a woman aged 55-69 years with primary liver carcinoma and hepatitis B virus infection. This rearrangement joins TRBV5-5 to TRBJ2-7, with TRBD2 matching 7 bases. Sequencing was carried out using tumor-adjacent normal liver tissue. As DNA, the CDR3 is TGTGCCAGCAGCTCGGGGGGACCCATAAGCTCCTGCGAGCAGTATTTC. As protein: CASSSGGPISSCEQYF.